This T cell receptor (beta chain) was sequenced during a study of blood T cell repertoires in COVID-19. Study details: Italy, Spain and the United States were the sources of the convalescent and acute COVID-19 samples.

Produced via immunoSEQ multiplex PCR; TCRdb's table is partial and in-frame only. The profile shows approximately 67,000 clones, approximately 79% of them singletons. Germline-derived CDR1 and CDR2 are SGHDN and FVKESK. The V gene lost 7 bases and the J gene lost 1 base, with 13 bases spanning the gap. The CDR3 extends over 15 amino acids. V and J are TRBV14 and TRBJ2-2; D might be TRBD2 (7 bases). The sequence was collected from a man aged 55 to 70 with acute or convalescent COVID-19. Sequenced material: peripheral blood. CDR3 in DNA: TGTGCCAGCAACCTGGGAGGGGGGAACACCGGGGAGCTGTTTTTT. Translation: CASNLGGGNTGELFF.